This T cell receptor (beta chain) was sequenced for a study of breast tumors, draining lymph nodes, adjacent tissues. The CDR3 has 14 residues. V dropped 1 base and J dropped 5 bases, with 12 bases sitting between them. Germline V gene sequence: CDR1 SEHNR, CDR2 FQNEAQ (reference sequence). By frequency in the sample, this clonotype is large (0.1 to 1%). MiXCR, run by TCRdb on the multiplex PCR reads, gives a single entry per CDR3 protein. Of approximately 15,000 distinct CDR3 sequences in the sample, 50% to 70% are singletons; the top ten hold about 28%. Sequencing was performed on tumor-adjacent breast tissue. The chain is built from TRBV7-9 and TRBJ2-7; a weak D match, TRBD1 (6 bases). The receptor's source is a female donor with breast cancer. Some clones in this sample may be carry-over from other donors' samples. CDR3 bases: TGTGCCAGCAGCTTAGATACAGGGTTTCACGAGCAGTACTTC. Translated, it gives CASSLDTGFHEQYF.